This T cell receptor (beta chain) was sequenced in a study of response to subunit inactivated influenza vaccine. Study findings and constraints: The study's authors posited that every seasonal influenza vaccination enlists few new T cells.

TCRdb analysed the RT-PCR reads with MiXCR anew, one entry per CDR3 protein. The sample yields about 480,000 distinct CDR3 sequences, roughly 25% seen once. The CDR3 is 17 amino acids. V was pared by 3 bases and J by 2 bases, with 9 bases of the junction left unmatched. Germline V gives CDR1 MNHNS, CDR2 SASEGT. Regarding this clonotype: Its antigen is not known.

The genes are TRBV6-1 and TRBJ2-3, with 9 bases matching TRBD2. The sequences come from CD4+ T cells sorted from PBMCs, collected about 5 days after vaccination. The TCR sequence derives from a man aged 45-65 years who received an inactivated influenza vaccine. In DNA form, the CDR3 reads TGTGCCAGCAGTGATCCCCGCGGGAGGGGCTACACAGATACGCAGTATTTT. Protein sequence: CASSDPRGRGYTDTQYF.